The rows below give T cell receptor beta chains drawn from one sample of a study of spatial heterogeneity in lung cancer. A single record per CDR3 protein comes from TCRdb applying MiXCR to the 5' RACE reads. Of more than 1,000 distinct CDR3 sequences in the sample, roughly 6.8% were seen once. Material: normal lung tissue next to the tumor, obtained at surgery. The receptors originated from a male donor with early-stage non-small cell lung cancer. CDR3s include the opening cysteine and the closing phenylalanine or tryptophan. The order of the fields is V gene, CDR3 length, J gene, clone size, D gene, CDR3 DNA, CDR3 protein. A D gene is named only where the DNA matches it firmly. A clone size is listed for some rows: how often the clone was seen (once, few, many), or a class if it is expanded.

>TRBV27|15|TRBJ2-7|many|TRBD1
TGTGCCAGCAGTTTTACCGGGACAGGGCCCTACGAGCAGTACTTC
CASSFTGTGPYEQYF
>TRBV27|13|TRBJ2-3|large|NA
TGTGCCAGCACAGCCTCTAGCACAGATACGCAGTATTTT
CASTASSTDTQYF
>TRBV6-5|14|TRBJ1-1|medium-sized|NA
TGTGCCAGCAGGCCACGACAGTCGCACACTGAAGCTTTCTTT
CASRPRQSHTEAFF
>TRBV6-2/TRBV6-3|12|TRBJ2-3|large|NA
TGTGCCACCGGGACTTTTGCAGATACGCAGTATTTT
CATGTFADTQYF
>TRBV27|16|TRBJ2-3|large|TRBD1
TGTGCCAGCAGTTTATTGCCAGGGGGCGGCACAGATACGCAGTATTTT
CASSLLPGGGTDTQYF
>TRBV18|18|TRBJ2-5|medium-sized|NA
TGTGCCAGCTCACCCACCGGTTCACCGGGACATCGACTGGAGACCCAGTACTTC
CASSPTGSPGHRLETQYF
>TRBV7-8|16|TRBJ1-2|once|NA
TGTGCCAGCAGCCCCCGGGATCCAGGGTTTAACTATGGCTACACCTTC
CASSPRDPGFNYGYTF
>TRBV10-3|15|TRBJ2-3|medium-sized|NA
TGTGCCATCAGTGAGTCCTCTTGGGACACAGATACGCAGTATTTT
CAISESSWDTDTQYF
>TRBV6-2/TRBV6-3|16|TRBJ2-6|medium-sized|TRBD1
TGTGCCAGCAGTTTGACAGGGCTCTCTGGGGCCAACGTCCTGACTTTC
CASSLTGLSGANVLTF
>TRBV18|14|TRBJ2-7|medium-sized|TRBD1
TGTGCCAGCTCAAAGCAGGGGGCGCGGGACGAGCAGTACTTC
CASSKQGARDEQYF
>TRBV28|15|TRBJ2-7|medium-sized|TRBD1
TGTGCCAGCAGTACAGGGGGCCCCCCTCCCTACGAGCAGTACTTC
CASSTGGPPPYEQYF
>TRBV4-2|21|TRBJ2-3|large|TRBD2
TGTGCCAGCAGCCAGGGGGAAGCGGGACTAGCGGTAATTAGGAGCACAGATACGCAGTATTTT
CASSQGEAGLAVIRSTDTQYF
>TRBV30|15|TRBJ2-7|medium-sized|TRBD2
TGTGCCTGGAGTCCGGGGACTAGCGGGATCTACGAGCAGTACTTC
CAWSPGTSGIYEQYF
>TRBV28|14|TRBJ2-7|medium-sized|NA
TGTGCCAGCAGTTCCTACGTGAGAGACTACGAGCAGTACTTC
CASSSYVRDYEQYF
>TRBV5-1|16|TRBJ2-2|medium-sized|TRBD1
TGCGCCAGCGGGCTGGTTAACAGGGGCGACACCGGGGAGCTGTTTTTT
CASGLVNRGDTGELFF
>TRBV3-1|14|TRBJ1-3|medium-sized|NA
TGTGCCAGCAGCCAGCCGATCTCTGGAAACACCATATATTTT
CASSQPISGNTIYF
>TRBV28|15|TRBJ2-2|NA|NA
TGTGCCAGCAGTTTTCGAAGGCGGAACACCGGGGAGCTGTTTTTT
CASSFRRRNTGELFF
>TRBV3-1|17|TRBJ1-1|large|NA
TGTGCCAGCAGCCAAGTATCCGGAGGGGCGCAAGTAGCTGAAGCTTTCTTT
CASSQVSGGAQVAEAFF
>TRBV3-1|14|TRBJ2-2|medium-sized|TRBD2
TGTGCCAGCAGCCATGGCGGGAGGGCCGGGGAGCTGTTTTTT
CASSHGGRAGELFF
>TRBV7-9|13|TRBJ1-5|many|NA
TGTGCCAGCAGCTTAACTGGTGGGCAGCCCCAGCATTTT
CASSLTGGQPQHF
>TRBV27|15|TRBJ2-5|many|TRBD2
TGTGCCAGCAGTTCCTCTAGCGGGAGGGTAGAGACCCAGTACTTC
CASSSSSGRVETQYF
>TRBV9|18|TRBJ1-2|medium-sized|TRBD1
TGTGCCAGCAGCGTCAGCCCGGGACAGAATTACAGTAACTATGGCTACACCTTC
CASSVSPGQNYSNYGYTF
>TRBV20-1|18|TRBJ2-2|large|TRBD2
TGCAGTGCTAGCCCGGGACTAGCGGGAGGAGGGAACACCGGGGAGCTGTTTTTT
CSASPGLAGGGNTGELFF
>TRBV10-3|16|TRBJ1-5|many|NA
TGTGCCATCAGTGAGCGGGGGCTGCCCGGAGATCAGCCCCAGCATTTT
CAISERGLPGDQPQHF
>TRBV5-1|14|TRBJ1-2|medium-sized|NA
TGCGCCAGTTCTCTAAACGCCAGGTCCTATGGCTACACCTTC
CASSLNARSYGYTF
>TRBV29-1|12|TRBJ1-1|large|NA
TGCAGCGTTGTTGAGACCGACACTGAAGCTTTCTTT
CSVVETDTEAFF
>TRBV5-6|13|TRBJ2-1|medium-sized|TRBD1
TGTGCCAGCAGCTCCGACAGGGGCCGGAGGCAGTTCTTC
CASSSDRGRRQFF
>TRBV7-2|11|TRBJ2-1|medium-sized|NA
TGTGCCAGCAGCTTAGGTCCGGAGCAGTTCTTC
CASSLGPEQFF
>TRBV11-2|11|TRBJ2-2|medium-sized|NA
TGTGCCAGTAGAGACCCCGGGGAGCTGTTTTTT
CASRDPGELFF
>TRBV9|16|TRBJ2-1|large|NA
TGTGCCAGCAGCGTAGGGACTGAGGGGGGCAGGGATGAGCAGTTCTTC
CASSVGTEGGRDEQFF
>TRBV5-1|14|TRBJ2-5|medium-sized|NA
TGCGCCAGCAGCCCCCGTTCCGGCGCAGAGACCCAGTACTTC
CASSPRSGAETQYF